This note documents a single T cell receptor (beta chain) sequence. TCRB CDR3 was amplified from 2 ug genomic DNA or less. The method was immunoSEQ multiplex PCR; TCRdb's version includes in-frame clones alone and lacks a portion of them. The sample includes about 73,000 clones, around 79% seen only once; the top ten take 2% to 2.5%. The record originates from a study of glioma-infiltrating T cells after dendritic cell vaccination. Study-wide background: At biweekly intervals, patients got three intradermal dendritic cell vaccine injections.

The germline gives CDR1 MNHNS, CDR2 SASEGT. The V and J ends lost 7 bases and 4 bases, in that order; junction bases with no gene match: 12. The CDR3 loop spans 15 amino acids. Only patients with spare fresh-frozen tumor and over two years of follow-up were included. PBMC sampling occurred before vaccination, two weeks after the third dose, and at progression. The chain carries TRBV6-1 and TRBJ2-5; 7 bases map to TRBD1. This TCR was sampled from a human donor with glioblastoma. The sample in question was blood, obtained before dendritic cell vaccination. The CDR3 reads CASTRQGTSRETQYF. In DNA, the CDR3 is TGTGCCAGCACCCGACAGGGTACGTCCAGAGAGACCCAGTACTTC.